These 32 T cell receptor beta chains originate from one sample sequenced in a study of cytomegalovirus exposure and HLA in healthy donors. A multiplex PCR was run with 60 Vbeta primers and 13 Jbeta primers. Generated by immunoSEQ multiplex PCR, the TCRdb table keeps only in-frame clones and is missing some. The sample lists 90,000 to 150,000 clones, about 60% seen once, with more than 8% in the top ten. The sample taken for sequencing was PBMCs. The receptor source for this set is a man aged 35-49 years in good health and CMV-seropositive.

This rearrangement joins TRBV5-4 to TRBJ1-2; 9 bases agree with TRBD1. The CDR3 has 13 amino acids. Germline V gene sequence: CDR1 SGHNT, CDR2 YYREEE (reference sequence). J lost 7 bases, V lost 4 bases, and 5 bases had no gene match. For the CDR3, the DNA is TGTGCCAGCAGCCGGGACAGGGAGAGTGGCTACACCTTC. As protein: CASSRDRESGYTF. The complete variable domain, with remaining parts taken from reference TRBV5-4 and TRBJ1-2, reads ETGVTQSPTHLIKTRGQQVTLRCSSQSGHNTVSWYQQALGQGPQFIFQYYREEENGRGNFPPRFSGLQFPNYSSELNVNALELDDSALYLCASSRDRESGYTFGSGTRLTVV.

The chain combines TRBV19 with TRBJ2-5; 12 positions agree with TRBD2. CDR1 is LNHDA and CDR2 is SQIVND in the germline V gene (reference sequence). The CDR3 loop spans 16 amino acids. J gave up 5 bases and V 3 bases, and 7 bases lay outside the gene matches. The CDR3 loop reads CASSIGLAGMWETQYF. CDR3 coding DNA: TGTGCCAGTAGTATCGGACTAGCGGGGATGTGGGAGACCCAGTACTTC.

This clone occurred once. V gene TRBV5-1 combines with J gene TRBJ2-3; TRBD1 is a possible D gene (5 bases). CDR1 is SGHRS and CDR2 is YFSETQ in the germline V gene. The CDR3 is 13 amino acids. Trimming shortened V by 2 bases and J by 4 bases, and 8 bases separated the two germline ends. Here the CDR3 reads CASSFRTSDTQYF. CDR3 bases: TGCGCCAGCAGCTTTAGGACATCAGATACGCAGTATTTT.

This chain uses TRBV18 with TRBJ1-1; tentatively, D is TRBD1 (5 bases). With 6 bases removed from V and 1 base from J, the gap between germline ends came to 9 bases. The CDR3 is made up of 13 amino acids. CDR1 and CDR2 from the germline V gene are KGHSH and LQKENI. The CDR3 sequence is CASSQGWNTEAFF. The CDR3 DNA sequence: TGTGCCAGCTCGCAGGGATGGAACACTGAAGCTTTCTTT. The full variable domain, rest sourced from reference TRBV18 and TRBJ1-1, is NAGVMQNPRHLVRRRGQEARLRCSPMKGHSHVYWYRQLPEEGLKFMVYLQKENIIDESGMPKERFSAEFPKEGPSILRIQQVVRGDSAAYFCASSQGWNTEAFFGQGTRLTVV.

The chain is built from TRBV27 and TRBJ1-5; D perhaps matches TRBD1 (5 bases). Germline-derived CDR1 and CDR2 are MNHEY and SMNVEV (reference sequence). The CDR3 has 16 amino acids. The V end lost 7 bases, the J end lost 1 base, and 17 bases lay between the germline ends. DNA of the CDR3: TGTGCCAGCAAACCTAGGGGCAGAGCGAGCAATCAGCCCCAGCATTTT. Encoded protein: CASKPRGRASNQPQHF.

In this sample, this clone turned up a few times. The rearrangement uses TRBV5-1 and TRBJ1-3; possible D gene TRBD1, 5 bases. V was pared by 4 bases and J by 0 bases, with 11 bases between. This CDR3 region has 15 residues. In germline, CDR1 is SGHRS, CDR2 YFSETQ. The CDR3: CASSPAGNSGNTIYF. CDR3 coding DNA: TGCGCCAGCAGCCCTGCAGGGAACTCTGGAAACACCATATATTTT.

This clone occurred once. The chain uses TRBV5-1 and TRBJ2-3; TRBD1 matches 11 bases. The CDR3 length is 16 residues. CDR1 is SGHRS and CDR2 is YFSETQ in the germline V gene. V trimming: 4 bases; J trimming: 5 bases; junction bases outside the gene matches: 9. As DNA, the CDR3 is TGCGCCAGCAGCCTCTTCCCGGGACAGGGGGTAGATACGCAGTATTTT. Its translation is CASSLFPGQGVDTQYF.

The rearrangement joins TRBV2 to TRBJ1-1; 7 bases map to TRBD1. This CDR3 is built from 12 residues. Germline lookup yields CDR1 SNHLY and CDR2 FYNNEI. Unmatched junction bases numbered 5, after V lost 3 bases and J lost 10 bases. CDR3 nucleotides: TGTGCCAGCAGTGAGAACAGGGGAAGAGCTTTCTTT. Amino acid sequence: CASSENRGRAFF.

The chain recombines TRBV7-9 with TRBJ2-7; 7 bases are a match to TRBD1. Germline values: CDR1 SEHNR, CDR2 FQNEAQ (reference sequence). V shed 1 base, J shed 10 bases, and the junction held 10 bases outside the gene matches. CDR3 length equals 14 residues. CDR3 sequence: CASSLGLPGQLQYF. In DNA form, the CDR3 reads TGTGCCAGCAGCTTAGGGCTGCCGGGACAGCTTCAGTACTTC.

This clone has a handful of counts. The chain combines TRBV10-1 with TRBJ2-4, with 9 bases identical to TRBD2. Per the germline V gene, CDR1 is WNHNN and CDR2 is SYGVQD (reference sequence). The CDR3 length is 14 residues. Unmatched junction bases numbered 0, after V lost 5 bases and J lost 1 base. The chain's CDR3 is CASSLAGAKNIQYF. The CDR3 region has the DNA TGCGCCAGCAGTCTAGCGGGGGCCAAAAACATTCAGTACTTC.

This clone was seen a single time. The genes are TRBV2 and TRBJ1-5; unclear D gene. Trimming removed 1 base at V and 4 bases at J, with 11 bases between. CDR1 is SNHLY, CDR2 FYNNEI, per germline. The CDR3 is made up of 15 amino acids. CDR3 region: CASSEEAGTNQPQHF. CDR3 nucleotides: TGTGCCAGCAGTGAAGAGGCAGGAACGAATCAGCCCCAGCATTTT.

The chain recombines TRBV18 with TRBJ2-1; D gene uncertain. Germline CDR1 KGHSH, CDR2 LQKENI. Trimming took off 8 bases at V and 8 bases at J, with 16 bases between the two ends. The CDR3 spans 13 residues. The CDR3: CASLKSGSYEQFF. The CDR3 DNA reads TGTGCCAGCCTAAAGTCCGGGTCGTATGAGCAGTTCTTC.

The chain combines TRBV13 with TRBJ2-7; the match to TRBD2 covers 8 bases. CDR1 is PRHDT, CDR2 FYEKMQ, per germline (reference sequence). There are 15 residues in the CDR3. V trimming: 1 base; J trimming: 7 bases; junction bases outside the gene matches: 9. CDR3 loop: CASSLAPGGLREQYF. In nucleotides, the CDR3 is TGTGCCAGCAGCTTAGCCCCGGGAGGGCTAAGAGAGCAGTACTTC.

The chain recombines TRBV5-1 with TRBJ2-3, with D uncertain. CDR3 length: 13 amino acids. V was shortened by 0 bases and J by 2 bases, with 4 bases between the two germline ends. Looked up from germline, CDR1 is SGHRS and CDR2 is YFSETQ. The CDR3 sequence is CASSLANTDTQYF. The CDR3 nucleotides read TGCGCCAGCAGCTTGGCAAACACAGATACGCAGTATTTT.

The chain is built from TRBV28 and TRBJ2-7, with 8 bases that match TRBD1. This CDR3 is built from 14 residues. Germline lookup yields CDR1 MDHEN and CDR2 SYDVKM. V was clipped by 6 bases and J by 0 bases; unmatched bases: 4. This chain's CDR3 is CASSTGGGSYEQYF. The CDR3 DNA reads as TGTGCCAGCAGCACAGGGGGAGGCTCCTACGAGCAGTACTTC.

This chain links TRBV7-9 with TRBJ1-2; 9 positions match TRBD1. This CDR3 has 14 residues. Germline V lookup: CDR1 SEHNR, CDR2 FQNEAQ (reference sequence). After removal of 4 bases from V and 4 bases from J, the junction contained 4 bases not matched to a gene. The CDR3 region is CASSWGQGGYGYTF. For the CDR3, the DNA is TGTGCCAGCAGCTGGGGACAGGGAGGCTATGGCTACACCTTC.

The gene calls are TRBV11-2 and TRBJ2-2; the match to TRBD2 covers 7 bases. The length of the CDR3 is 15 residues. With V trimmed by 1 base and J by 5 bases, 4 bases remained unmatched. Germline values: CDR1 SGHAT, CDR2 FQNNGV. The CDR3 protein is CASSLGGGITGELFF. CDR3 nucleotides: TGTGCCAGCAGCTTAGGGGGAGGGATTACCGGGGAGCTGTTTTTT.

The genes are TRBV4-2 and TRBJ2-2; D remains unclear. V lost 4 bases and J lost 8, with 14 bases in between. This CDR3 is 14 amino acids long. Looked up from germline, CDR1 is LGHNA and CDR2 is YNFKEQ. The CDR3 region is CASSREVDNGELFF. The CDR3 nucleotides are TGTGCCAGCAGCCGCGAAGTAGATAATGGGGAGCTGTTTTTT.

V gene TRBV5-6 combines with J gene TRBJ1-1; D perhaps matches TRBD1 (6 bases). Germline-derived CDR1 and CDR2 are SGHDT and YYEEEE. CDR3 length equals 15 residues. V was pared by 6 bases and J by 4 bases, with 19 bases between. This CDR3 is CASTFPTGLFTEAFF. The CDR3 DNA follows: TGTGCCAGCACCTTCCCAACAGGGCTTTTCACTGAAGCTTTCTTT.

This clone was found a few times. The chain recombines TRBV4-2 with TRBJ2-7; 7 nucleotides match TRBD2. The CDR3 spans 15 residues. Germline CDR1 LGHNA, CDR2 YNFKEQ. V dropped 6 bases and J dropped 0; count of bases not matched to a gene: 8. The CDR3 DNA reads TGTGCCAGCAGAGACACAGCGGGGAGCTCCTACGAGCAGTACTTC. Translation: CASRDTAGSSYEQYF.

V gene TRBV7-9 combines with J gene TRBJ2-7; 13 bases line up with TRBD2. The CDR3 extends over 15 amino acids. V trimming: 5 bases; J trimming: 4 bases; junction bases outside the gene matches: 5. The germline V gene encodes CDR1 SEHNR and CDR2 FQNEAQ (reference sequence). The CDR3 DNA reads TGTGCCAGCAGCACAGGGACTAGCGGGGCGTACGAGCAGTACTTC. This sequence encodes CASSTGTSGAYEQYF.

In nucleotides, the CDR3 is TGTGCCAGCAGCTTAGCGGGGGCCTACAATGAGCAGTTCTTC. It encodes CASSLAGAYNEQFF. This chain joins TRBV6-6 and TRBJ2-1; TRBD2 agrees at 9 bases. With V trimmed by 6 bases and J by 2 bases, 2 bases remained unmatched. CDR1 and CDR2 (germline): MNHNY, SVGAGI (reference sequence). This CDR3 has 14 amino acids.

The chain is built from TRBV10-1 and TRBJ2-1, with TRBD2 as a possible D gene (5 bases). Germline CDR1 is WNHNN and CDR2 is SYGVQD (reference sequence). This CDR3 has 16 residues. V lost 0 bases and J 5 bases, leaving 14 bases between the germline ends. The CDR3 sequence: CASSESTWGAHNEQFF. The CDR3 DNA sequence: TGCGCCAGCAGTGAGTCGACGTGGGGAGCCCACAATGAGCAGTTCTTC.

The V gene is TRBV14, the J gene TRBJ2-5; D possibly corresponds to TRBD2 (6 bases). Deletions cut 0 bases from V and 5 bases from J, with 16 bases between. CDR1 is SGHDN, CDR2 FVKESK, per germline. CDR3 length: 16 amino acids. CDR3 DNA: TGTGCCAGCAGCCAAGATAGTATCGCGGGAAGGGAGACCCAGTACTTC. It specifies CASSQDSIAGRETQYF. Variable domain in full (rest from reference TRBV14 and TRBJ2-5): EAGVTQFPSHSVIEKGQTVTLRCDPISGHDNLYWYRRVMGKEIKFLLHFVKESKQDESGMPNNRFLAERTGGTYSTLKVQPAELEDSGVYFCASSQDSIAGRETQYFGPGTRLLVL.

The chain couples TRBV6-1 to TRBJ2-7; TRBD1 might be the D (5 bases). CDR1 and CDR2 (germline): MNHNS, SASEGT. This CDR3 is 14 amino acids long. V lost 8 bases, J lost 0 bases, and 14 bases lay in between. The CDR3: CASQAQGSSYEQYF. In DNA, the CDR3 is TGTGCCAGCCAAGCTCAGGGCAGCTCCTACGAGCAGTACTTC.

This chain links TRBV6-6 with TRBJ2-3; 10 nucleotides align to TRBD2. The germline CDR1 and CDR2 sequences are MNHNY and SVGAGI (reference sequence). This CDR3 region has 16 residues. V lost 6 bases and J lost 0; bases outside the gene matches: 6. CDR3 region: CASSGTSEGSTDTQYF. CDR3 bases: TGTGCCAGCAGCGGGACTAGCGAGGGTAGCACAGATACGCAGTATTTT.

DNA for the CDR3: TGTGCCAGCAGTGAATGGCAGGCCCCCTCCTACAATGAGCAGTTCTTC. This codes for CASSEWQAPSYNEQFF. This chain connects TRBV6-4 to TRBJ2-1; D is unresolved. Trimming stripped 3 bases from V and 0 bases from J, with 12 bases between. Germline values: CDR1 MRHNA, CDR2 SNTAGT. The CDR3 length is 16 residues.

The chain links TRBV5-1 to TRBJ2-3; D remains ambiguous. V lost 4 bases, J lost 7 bases, and 16 bases lay in between. This CDR3 is built from 14 residues. The germline gives CDR1 SGHRS, CDR2 YFSETQ. This CDR3 reads CASSPPVDFNTQYF. DNA for the CDR3: TGCGCCAGCAGCCCACCTGTTGACTTTAATACGCAGTATTTT.

This clone showed up just a few times. This chain uses TRBV11-2 with TRBJ2-3; TRBD2 is a possible D gene (5 bases). Between the trimmed V and J ends, which lost 1 base and 2 bases, there was a span of 10 bases. CDR1 is SGHAT, CDR2 FQNNGV, per germline. CDR3 length equals 15 residues. CDR3 bases: TGTGCCAGCAGCTTAGCTCTCGGGAACACAGATACGCAGTATTTT. This sequence encodes CASSLALGNTDTQYF.

The V call is TRBV19, the J call TRBJ2-1; 9 bases align to TRBD2. The junction had 16 bases not matched to a gene; V was cut back by 4 bases and J by 6 bases. This CDR3 region has 18 residues. Germline lookup yields CDR1 LNHDA and CDR2 SQIVND (reference sequence). The CDR3 DNA reads TGTGCCAGTAGTAGGGATGCGGGAGGGCCAGGGGCGCCCAATGAGCAGTTCTTC. This sequence encodes CASSRDAGGPGAPNEQFF. Looking up the rest from reference TRBV19 and TRBJ2-1 gives the full variable domain: DGGITQSPKYLFRKEGQNVTLSCEQNLNHDAMYWYRQDPGQGLRLIYYSQIVNDFQKGDIAEGYSVSREKKESFPLTVTSAQKNPTAFYLCASSRDAGGPGAPNEQFFGPGTRLTVL.

The genes are TRBV9 and TRBJ1-5, with D possibly matching TRBD1 (6 bases). Germline V gives CDR1 SGDLS, CDR2 YYNGEE. CDR3 length: 15 amino acids. V was pared by 0 bases and J by 4 bases, with 11 bases between. The CDR3 protein is CASSVGDTRNQPQHF. CDR3 coding DNA: TGTGCCAGCAGCGTAGGGGACACCAGAAATCAGCCCCAGCATTTT.

The rearrangement links TRBV5-8 to TRBJ2-2; 7 bases map to TRBD1. V lost 1 base to trimming and J lost 8 bases; unmatched junction nucleotides: 5. This CDR3 has 14 amino acids. Per germline, CDR1 SGHTS and CDR2 YDEGEE. CDR3 sequence (DNA): TGTGCCAGCAGCTTGTGGGACAGTTATGGGGAGCTGTTTTTT. The encoded protein is CASSLWDSYGELFF.